These T cell receptor beta chains were read from a single sample in a study of shared clonotypes between healthy human individuals. The method was immunoSEQ multiplex PCR; TCRdb's version includes in-frame clones alone and lacks a portion of them. The sample shows approximately 2,300,000 clones, 85% to 95% of them seen only once. The sample taken for sequencing was naive CD4+ T cells from PBMCs. These receptors were collected from a man younger than 30 in good health. Some clones in this sample may be carry-over from other donors' samples. The CDR3 runs from the conserved cysteine through the conserved F or W. D genes are given only for firm matches.

D,V,CDR3
-,TRBV5-1,CASSPGGGMGNQPQHF
TRBD1,TRBV28,CASRRQGATEAFF
-,TRBV27,CASSLPGDSYNEQFF
TRBD2,TRBV5-1,CASSPGLAGVREQYF
TRBD1,TRBV19,CASRDRGRVQPQHF
-,TRBV5-1,CASRAVYGYTF
-,TRBV28,CASGNGRNNEQFF
TRBD1,TRBV5-4,CASSPRDRGLSYNEQFF
-,TRBV9,CASSGVPKNIQYF
TRBD2,TRBV5-1,CASSVTGGSHNEQFF
-,TRBV11-2,CASSPLGNEQYF
-,TRBV13,CASSLVRFGDPTYGYTF
TRBD1,TRBV4-3,CASSQETGAEAFF
-,TRBV19,CASSIDPGLYTEAFF
TRBD2,TRBV9,CASSPLSGGGPQYF
-,TRBV7-3,CASSLNGQEPQYF
-,TRBV14,CASSQVEFGTPDRETQYF
-,TRBV5-1,CASSLRTRGHEQYF
-,TRBV4-1,CASSQVGVSTEAFF
-,TRBV6-1,CASSGNSRPTNNEQFF
-,TRBV7-8,CASSDRTGGGETQYF
-,TRBV27,CASSLWGRDTQYF
-,TRBV5-1,CASSVGPAGAYTEAFF
-,TRBV5-4,CASSLAGTANEKLFF
-,TRBV5-4,CASSLETGVGETQYF
-,TRBV28,CASSLWGRNSYEQYF
-,TRBV19,CASSIAGGVYTDTQYF
-,TRBV2,CASSVVQDTQYF
TRBD2,TRBV5-1,CASSLRLADRSTDTQYF
TRBD1,TRBV15,CATSKRQGSTDTQYF
TRBD2,TRBV9,CASSVGSRGGRRTGDEQYF
-,TRBV20-1,CSASSNTEAFF
TRBD1,TRBV5-1,CASSPRDRASYEQYF
TRBD2,TRBV9,CASSAPSGQFSYNEQFF
-,TRBV10-2,CASSESPSNEEQYF
-,TRBV7-9,CASSLEPGVPLHF
-,TRBV6-6,CASSYSRGRVGQPQHF
-,TRBV6-5,CASTRGAGSPYEQYF
-,TRBV7-2,CASRPSTGNENYGYTF
TRBD1,TRBV27,CASSLGARGGGTGMTDTQYF
-,TRBV2,CASSWGNTEAFF
-,TRBV5-6,CASSRYGPGDEQFF
TRBD1,TRBV28,CASSEGQGYEQFF
TRBD1,TRBV6-1,CASTRGTGGSYEQYF
-,TRBV11-2,CASSLDYGQKAFF
TRBD1,TRBV5-6,CASSLGTGLTGELFF
TRBD2,TRBV18,CASSPSGGYEQYF
TRBD2,TRBV10-2,CASTFSRLAGAFEQFF
-,TRBV5-1,CASSLFPGEVDTGELFF
-,TRBV29-1,CSVGRTASYEQYF